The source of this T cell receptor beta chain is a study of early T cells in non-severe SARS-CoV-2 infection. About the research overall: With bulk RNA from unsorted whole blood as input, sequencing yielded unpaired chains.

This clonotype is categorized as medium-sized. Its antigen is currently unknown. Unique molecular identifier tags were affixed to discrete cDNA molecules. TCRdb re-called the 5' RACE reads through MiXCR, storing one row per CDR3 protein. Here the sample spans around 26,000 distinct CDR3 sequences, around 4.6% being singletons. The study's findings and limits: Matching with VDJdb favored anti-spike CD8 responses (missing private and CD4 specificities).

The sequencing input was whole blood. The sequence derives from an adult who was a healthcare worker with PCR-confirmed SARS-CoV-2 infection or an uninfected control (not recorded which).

The CDR3 loop is CASSFFQGGLVGELFF. DNA for the CDR3: TGTGCCAGCAGCTTTTTCCAGGGGGGTCTTGTCGGGGAGCTGTTTTTT. The rearrangement joins TRBV11-2 to TRBJ2-2; possible D gene TRBD1, 7 bases. The CDR3 sequence is 16 residues long. The V end lost 3 bases, the J end lost 7 bases, and 18 bases lay between the germline ends. The germline CDR1 and CDR2 sequences are SGHAT and FQNNGV. The complete variable domain, with remaining parts taken from reference TRBV11-2 and TRBJ2-2, reads EAGVAQSPRYKIIEKRQSVAFWCNPISGHATLYWYQQILGQGPKLLIQFQNNGVVDDSQLPKDRFSAERLKGVDSTLKIQPAKLEDSAVYLCASSFFQGGLVGELFFGEGSRLTVL.